These 10 T cell receptor beta chains came from one sample sequenced in a study of spatial heterogeneity in lung cancer. Time point in this sample: sample taken at primary tumor resection. MiXCR was run by TCRdb on the 5' RACE reads, yielding one entry per CDR3 protein. The table records under 10,000 distinct CDR3 sequences, approximately 4.5% of them present only once. The sequenced sample was PBMCs, obtained at surgery. The receptor source for this set is a male donor with early-stage non-small cell lung cancer.

This clonotype has ten or more counts. V is TRBV5-1 and J is TRBJ1-4, with D possibly TRBD1 on 6 matching bases. This CDR3 comprises 16 residues. Germline V lookup: CDR1 SGHRS, CDR2 YFSETQ. V was trimmed by 3 bases and J by 5 bases, leaving 17 bases between them. CDR3 residues: CASSSLPPGENEKLFF. The CDR3, as DNA: TGCGCCAGCAGCTCCCTCCCCCCAGGGGAGAATGAAAAACTGTTTTTT.

By sample fraction, this clonotype is medium-sized (0.01 to 0.1%). CDR3 nucleotides: TGTGCCAGCAGCCCAATAATCAGAACAGATACGCAGTATTTT. Translation: CASSPIIRTDTQYF. The chain joins TRBV28 to TRBJ2-3; D remains unclear. Germline loops: CDR1 MDHEN, CDR2 SYDVKM. The CDR3 length is 14 residues. V shed 6 bases and J shed 3 bases, with 13 bases lying between them.

This clonotype was found many times. The genes are TRBV18 and TRBJ1-2; the D gene is possibly TRBD1 (5 bases). The germline CDR1 and CDR2 sequences are KGHSH and LQKENI. Trimming removed 3 bases from V and 7 bases from J, with 15 bases in between. This CDR3 has 14 amino acids. The CDR3 region is CASSPVQGEGGYTF. The CDR3 DNA sequence: TGTGCCAGCTCACCGGTCCAGGGAGAAGGTGGCTACACCTTC.

This clonotype was observed many times. This chain uses TRBV10-3 with TRBJ1-6; possibly TRBD1 for D (5 bases). CDR3 length: 13 residues. Germline V gene data show CDR1 as ENHRY and CDR2 as SYGVKD. The V gene lost 3 bases and the J gene lost 9 bases, with 9 bases spanning the gap. The CDR3 DNA is TGTGCCATCAGTGAAGAGACAGTTTCACCCCTCCACTTT. Protein sequence: CAISEETVSPLHF.

This clonotype came up a few times. The CDR3 coding sequence is TGTGCCACCAGTGATTTACGGGACACACGCACAGATACGCAGTATTTT. It codes for CATSDLRDTRTDTQYF. The chain links TRBV24-1 to TRBJ2-3; possibly TRBD1 for D (6 bases). V lost 1 base and J 1 base, leaving 11 bases between the germline ends. Germline lookup yields CDR1 KGHDR and CDR2 SFDVKD. The CDR3 length is 16 residues.

This clonotype showed up many times. The rearrangement links TRBV6-1 to TRBJ2-7, with TRBD1 matching 7 bases. Losses at the gene ends were 0 bases for V and 0 bases for J; bases not matched to a gene: 5. The CDR3 loop spans 16 amino acids. Germline V lookup: CDR1 MNHNS, CDR2 SASEGT. The CDR3, as DNA: TGTGCCAGCAGTGAAGCTATGACAGGGAGCTCCTACGAGCAGTACTTC. Residues: CASSEAMTGSSYEQYF.

This clonotype was observed many times. The V call is TRBV6-2 or TRBV6-3, the J call TRBJ2-5, with no clear D. Trimming stripped 0 bases from V and 7 bases from J, with 6 bases between. This CDR3 spans 12 amino acids. Germline CDR1 reads MNHEY; CDR2 reads SVGEGT. This CDR3 reads CASSYSYLTQYF. CDR3 DNA: TGTGCCAGCAGTTACTCCTATCTGACCCAGTACTTC.

This clonotype has a count of ten or more. A much larger clonotype is one base distant, so this may be a read error. The gene calls are TRBV28 and TRBJ2-7, with D maybe TRBD1 (6 bases). The CDR3 runs 14 residues. Germline CDR1 is MDHEN and CDR2 is SYDVKM. The ends were cut back, 8 bases at V and 1 base at J, with 15 bases in the middle. CDR3 coding DNA: TGTGCCAGCCCCCAACAGGGACCATCCTACGAGCAGTACGTC. Residues: CASPQQGPSYEQYV.

Ten or more counts support this clonotype. The chain has TRBV28 and TRBJ1-5; no reliable D call. The V end was cut by 3 bases, the J end by 3 bases, with 9 bases between. CDR1 and CDR2 from the germline V gene are MDHEN and SYDVKM. The CDR3 is 14 residues long. CDR3 nucleotide sequence: TGTGCCAGCAGTTTTGGCAGATACAATCAGCCCCAGCATTTT. It encodes CASSFGRYNQPQHF.

This clonotype was seen at least ten times. V and J are TRBV11-2 and TRBJ1-2, with TRBD1 matching 9 bases. Per germline, CDR1 SGHAT and CDR2 FQNNGV. The junction had 8 bases not matched to a gene; V was cut back by 4 bases and J by 8 bases. The CDR3 has 14 amino acids. The CDR3 DNA is TGTGCCAGCAGCTCAACCCGGACAGGGGAAGGCTACACCTTC. Encoded protein: CASSSTRTGEGYTF.